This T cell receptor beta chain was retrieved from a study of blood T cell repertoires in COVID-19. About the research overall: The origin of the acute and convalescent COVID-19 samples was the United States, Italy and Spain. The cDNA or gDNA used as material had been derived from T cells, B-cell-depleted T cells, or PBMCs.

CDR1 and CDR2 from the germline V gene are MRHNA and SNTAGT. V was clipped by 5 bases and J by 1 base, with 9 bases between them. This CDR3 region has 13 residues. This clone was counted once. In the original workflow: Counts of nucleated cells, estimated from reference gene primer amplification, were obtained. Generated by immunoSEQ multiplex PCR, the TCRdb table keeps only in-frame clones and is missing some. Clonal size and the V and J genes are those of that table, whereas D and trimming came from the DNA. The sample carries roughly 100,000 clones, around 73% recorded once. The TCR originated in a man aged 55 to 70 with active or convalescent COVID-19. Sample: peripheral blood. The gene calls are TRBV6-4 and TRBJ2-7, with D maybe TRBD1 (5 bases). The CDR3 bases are TGTGCCAGCAGTCAGGGTTTTTCCTACGAGCAGTACTTC. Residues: CASSQGFSYEQYF.